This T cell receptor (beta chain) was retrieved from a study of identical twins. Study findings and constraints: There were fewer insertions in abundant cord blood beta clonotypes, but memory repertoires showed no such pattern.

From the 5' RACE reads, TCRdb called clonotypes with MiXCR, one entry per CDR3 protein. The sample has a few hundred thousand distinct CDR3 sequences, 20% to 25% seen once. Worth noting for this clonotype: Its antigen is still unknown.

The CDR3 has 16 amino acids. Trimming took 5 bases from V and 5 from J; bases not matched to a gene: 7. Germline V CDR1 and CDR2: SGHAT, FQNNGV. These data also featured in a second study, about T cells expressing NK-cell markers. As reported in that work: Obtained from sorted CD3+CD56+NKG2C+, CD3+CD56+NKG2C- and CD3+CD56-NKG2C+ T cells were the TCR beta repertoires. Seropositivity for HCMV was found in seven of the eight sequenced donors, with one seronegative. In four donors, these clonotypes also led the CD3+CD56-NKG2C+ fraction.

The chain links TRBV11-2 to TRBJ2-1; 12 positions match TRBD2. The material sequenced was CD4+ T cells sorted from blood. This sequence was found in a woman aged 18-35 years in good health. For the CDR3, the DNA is TGTGCCAGCAGCCCGATCCTAGCGGGGGGGCACAATGAGCAGTTCTTC. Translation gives CASSPILAGGHNEQFF.